The source of this T cell receptor beta chain is a study of neoadjuvant anti-PD-1 for oral cavity cancer. The CDR3 has 15 amino acids. V lost 3 bases and J lost 2; bases outside the gene matches: 6. Germline assignment: CDR1 MGHRA and CDR2 YSYEKL. Time point described: after neoadjuvant nivolumab, at surgical resection. Repertoires were generated with immunoSEQ multiplex PCR, while TCRdb's copy carries only in-frame clones and drops some. Of approximately 37,000 clones detected, about 36% appear once; the ten largest clones hold about a sixth. The sequence derives from a person between 40 and 85 years old with oral cavity squamous cell carcinoma. The sequencing used tumor tissue, collected after nivolumab (anti-PD-1) treatment. The rearrangement uses TRBV4-1 and TRBJ1-2; 7 bases fit TRBD1. The CDR3 is CASSQGGTENYGYTF. The DNA for the CDR3 is TGCGCCAGCAGCCAGGGAGGGACAGAGAACTATGGCTACACCTTC.